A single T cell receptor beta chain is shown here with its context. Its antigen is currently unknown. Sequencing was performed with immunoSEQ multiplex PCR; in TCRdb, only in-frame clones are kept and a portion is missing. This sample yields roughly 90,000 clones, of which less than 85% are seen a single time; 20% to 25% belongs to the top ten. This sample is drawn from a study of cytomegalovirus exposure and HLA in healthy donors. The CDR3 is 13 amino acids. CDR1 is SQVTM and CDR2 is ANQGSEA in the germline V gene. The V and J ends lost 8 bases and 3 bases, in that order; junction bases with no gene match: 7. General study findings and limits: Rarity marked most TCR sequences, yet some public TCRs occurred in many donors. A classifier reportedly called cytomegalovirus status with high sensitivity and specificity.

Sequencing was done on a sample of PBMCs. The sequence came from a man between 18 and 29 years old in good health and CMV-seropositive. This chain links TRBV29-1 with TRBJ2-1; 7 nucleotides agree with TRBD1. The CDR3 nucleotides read TGCAGCACACGGACAGGCGACTACAATGAGCAGTTCTTC. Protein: CSTRTGDYNEQFF.